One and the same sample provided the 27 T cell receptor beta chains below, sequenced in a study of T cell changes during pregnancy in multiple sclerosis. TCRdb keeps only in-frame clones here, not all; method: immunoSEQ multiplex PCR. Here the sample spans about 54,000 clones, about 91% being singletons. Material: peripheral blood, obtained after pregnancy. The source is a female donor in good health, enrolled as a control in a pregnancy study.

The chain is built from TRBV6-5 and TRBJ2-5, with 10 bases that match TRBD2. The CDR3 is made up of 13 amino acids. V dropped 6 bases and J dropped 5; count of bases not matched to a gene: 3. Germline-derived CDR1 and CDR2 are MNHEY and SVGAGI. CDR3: CASRGLARETQYF. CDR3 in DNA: TGTGCCAGCAGGGGACTAGCGCGGGAGACCCAGTACTTC.

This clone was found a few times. CDR3 amino acids: CASSPTSGGAREQYF. The CDR3 DNA reads as TGTGCCAGCTCACCAACTAGCGGGGGGGCCCGCGAGCAGTACTTC. The chain links TRBV18 to TRBJ2-7, with 13 bases that match TRBD2. V lost 2 bases to trimming and J lost 6 bases; unmatched junction nucleotides: 4. The CDR3 loop spans 15 amino acids. Germline V gene lookup returns CDR1 KGHSH and CDR2 LQKENI.

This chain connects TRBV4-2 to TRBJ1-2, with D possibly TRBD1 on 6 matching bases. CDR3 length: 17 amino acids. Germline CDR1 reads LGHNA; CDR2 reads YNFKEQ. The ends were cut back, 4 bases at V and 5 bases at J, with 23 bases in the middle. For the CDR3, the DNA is TGTGCCAGCAGCCCTAGGATCCGGGACACCCTATTTTATGGCTACACCTTC. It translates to CASSPRIRDTLFYGYTF.

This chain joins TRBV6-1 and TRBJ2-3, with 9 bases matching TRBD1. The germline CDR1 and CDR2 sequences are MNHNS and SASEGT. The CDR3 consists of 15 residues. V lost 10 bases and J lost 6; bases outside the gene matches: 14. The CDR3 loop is CATLRRDRAPDTQYF. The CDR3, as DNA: TGTGCCACTCTCCGTCGGGACAGGGCCCCGGATACGCAGTATTTT.

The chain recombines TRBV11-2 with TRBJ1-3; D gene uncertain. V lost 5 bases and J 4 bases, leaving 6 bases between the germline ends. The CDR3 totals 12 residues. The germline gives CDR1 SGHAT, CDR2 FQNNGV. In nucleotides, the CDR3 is TGTGCCAGCAGCGTACTAGGAAACACCATATATTTT. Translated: CASSVLGNTIYF.

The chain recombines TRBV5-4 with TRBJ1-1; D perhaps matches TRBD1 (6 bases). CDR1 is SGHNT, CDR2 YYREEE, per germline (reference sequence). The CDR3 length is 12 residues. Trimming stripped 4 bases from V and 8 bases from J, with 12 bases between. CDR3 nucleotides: TGTGCCAGCAGCCCGTCAGGGGTCGAAGCTTTCTTT. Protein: CASSPSGVEAFF.

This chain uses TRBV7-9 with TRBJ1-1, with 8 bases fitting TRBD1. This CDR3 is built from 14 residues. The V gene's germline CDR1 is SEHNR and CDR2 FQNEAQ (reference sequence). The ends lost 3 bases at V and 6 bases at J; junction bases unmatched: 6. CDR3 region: CASSFGRGLAEAFF. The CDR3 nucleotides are TGTGCCAGCAGCTTCGGCAGGGGGCTTGCTGAAGCTTTCTTT.

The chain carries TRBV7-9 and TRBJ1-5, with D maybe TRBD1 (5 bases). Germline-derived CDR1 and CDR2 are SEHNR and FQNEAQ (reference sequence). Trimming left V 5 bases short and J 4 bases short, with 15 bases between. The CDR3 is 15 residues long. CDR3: CASSPGDRGNQPQHF. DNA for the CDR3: TGTGCCAGCAGCCCAGGAGACAGAGGAAATCAGCCCCAGCATTTT.

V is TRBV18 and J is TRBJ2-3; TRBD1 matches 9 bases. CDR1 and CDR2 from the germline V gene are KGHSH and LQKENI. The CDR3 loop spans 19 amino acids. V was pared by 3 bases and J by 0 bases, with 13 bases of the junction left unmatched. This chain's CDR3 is CASSPIISRDRASTDTQYF. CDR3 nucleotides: TGTGCCAGCTCACCTATCATAAGCAGGGACAGGGCAAGCACAGATACGCAGTATTTT.

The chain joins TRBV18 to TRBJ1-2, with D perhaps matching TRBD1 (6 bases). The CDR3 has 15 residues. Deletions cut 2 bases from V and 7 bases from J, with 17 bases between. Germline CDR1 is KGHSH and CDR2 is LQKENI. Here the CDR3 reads CASSPSTGSNSGYTF. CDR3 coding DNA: TGTGCCAGCTCACCATCTACAGGGTCGAATAGTGGCTACACCTTC. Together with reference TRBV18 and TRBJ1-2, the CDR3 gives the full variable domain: NAGVMQNPRHLVRRRGQEARLRCSPMKGHSHVYWYRQLPEEGLKFMVYLQKENIIDESGMPKERFSAEFPKEGPSILRIQQVVRGDSAAYFCASSPSTGSNSGYTFGSGTRLTVV.

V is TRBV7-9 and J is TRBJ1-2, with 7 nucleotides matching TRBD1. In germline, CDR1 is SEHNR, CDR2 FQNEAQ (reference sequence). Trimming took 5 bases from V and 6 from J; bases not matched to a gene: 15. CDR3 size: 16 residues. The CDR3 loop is CASSPTGPAFLHGYTF. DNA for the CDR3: TGTGCCAGCAGCCCGACAGGGCCAGCATTCCTCCATGGCTACACCTTC.

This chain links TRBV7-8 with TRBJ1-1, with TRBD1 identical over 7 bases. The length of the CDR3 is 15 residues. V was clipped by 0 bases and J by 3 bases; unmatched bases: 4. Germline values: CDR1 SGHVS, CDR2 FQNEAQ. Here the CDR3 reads CASSLAVQGDTEAFF. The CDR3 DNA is TGTGCCAGCAGCTTAGCAGTGCAGGGGGACACTGAAGCTTTCTTT.

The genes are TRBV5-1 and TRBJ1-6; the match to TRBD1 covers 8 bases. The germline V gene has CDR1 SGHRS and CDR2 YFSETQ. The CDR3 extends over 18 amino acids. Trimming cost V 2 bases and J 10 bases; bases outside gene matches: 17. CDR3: CASSLSSTGGLLGSPLHF. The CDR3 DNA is TGCGCCAGCAGCTTATCTTCAACAGGGGGACTTCTCGGGTCACCCCTCCACTTT.

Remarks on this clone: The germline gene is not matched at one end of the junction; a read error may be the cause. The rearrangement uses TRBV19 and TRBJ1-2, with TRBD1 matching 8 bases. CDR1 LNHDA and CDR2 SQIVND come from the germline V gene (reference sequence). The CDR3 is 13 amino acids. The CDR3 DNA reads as TGTGCCAGTAGTCTAGATGGACAGGGTGGCTACACCTTC. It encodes CASSLDGQGGYTF.

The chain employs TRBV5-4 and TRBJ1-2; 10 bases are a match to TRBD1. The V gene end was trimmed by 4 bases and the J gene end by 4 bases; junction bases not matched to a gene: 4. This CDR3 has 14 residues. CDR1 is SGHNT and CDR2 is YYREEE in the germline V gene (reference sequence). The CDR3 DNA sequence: TGTGCCAGCAGCGAGCGGACAGGGGGCTATGGCTACACCTTC. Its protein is CASSERTGGYGYTF.

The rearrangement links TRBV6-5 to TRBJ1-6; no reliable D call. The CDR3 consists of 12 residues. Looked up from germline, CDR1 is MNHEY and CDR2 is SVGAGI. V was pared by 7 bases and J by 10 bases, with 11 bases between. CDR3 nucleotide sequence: TGTGCCAGCAATGGAGGAGGATCACCCCTCCACTTT. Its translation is CASNGGGSPLHF.

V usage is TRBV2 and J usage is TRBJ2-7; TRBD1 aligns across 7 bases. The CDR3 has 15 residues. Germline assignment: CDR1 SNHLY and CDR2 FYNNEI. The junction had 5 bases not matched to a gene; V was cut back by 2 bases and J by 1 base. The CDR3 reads CASSESAGGSYEQYF. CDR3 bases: TGTGCCAGCAGTGAAAGTGCAGGGGGATCCTACGAGCAGTACTTC.

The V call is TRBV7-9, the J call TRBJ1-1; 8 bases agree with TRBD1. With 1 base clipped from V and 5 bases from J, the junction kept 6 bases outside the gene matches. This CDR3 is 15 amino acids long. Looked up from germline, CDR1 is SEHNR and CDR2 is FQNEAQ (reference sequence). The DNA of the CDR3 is TGTGCCAGCAGCTTAGTCCAGGGGGCTGCAACTGAAGCTTTCTTT. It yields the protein CASSLVQGAATEAFF.

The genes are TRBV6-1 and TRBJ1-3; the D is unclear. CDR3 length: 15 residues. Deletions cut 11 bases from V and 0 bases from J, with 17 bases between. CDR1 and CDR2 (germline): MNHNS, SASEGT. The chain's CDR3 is CAVTRAIFSGNTIYF. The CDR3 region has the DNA TGTGCCGTCACTCGAGCTATTTTCTCTGGAAACACCATATATTTT.

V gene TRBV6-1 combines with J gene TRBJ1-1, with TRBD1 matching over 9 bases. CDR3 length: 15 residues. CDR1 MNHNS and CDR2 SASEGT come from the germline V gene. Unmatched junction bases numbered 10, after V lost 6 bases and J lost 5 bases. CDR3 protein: CASSDHRGRGTEAFF. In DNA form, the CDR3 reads TGTGCCAGCAGCGACCACAGGGGGCGCGGGACTGAAGCTTTCTTT.

The CDR3 nucleotides read TGTGCCACGTCGGCAGGGTCAAACTCTGGAAACACCATATATTTT. Translated, it gives CATSAGSNSGNTIYF. This chain connects TRBV5-4 to TRBJ1-3; a weak D match, TRBD1 (5 bases). The CDR3 runs to 15 residues. Trimming cost V 9 bases and J 0 bases, with 16 bases left between them. Per germline, CDR1 SGHNT and CDR2 YYREEE (reference sequence).

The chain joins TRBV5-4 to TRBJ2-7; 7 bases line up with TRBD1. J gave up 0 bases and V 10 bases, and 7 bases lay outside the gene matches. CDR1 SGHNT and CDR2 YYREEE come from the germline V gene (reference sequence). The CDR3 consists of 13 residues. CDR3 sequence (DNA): TGTGCCGTCGGACAGGCGAGCTCCTACGAGCAGTACTTC. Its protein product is CAVGQASSYEQYF.

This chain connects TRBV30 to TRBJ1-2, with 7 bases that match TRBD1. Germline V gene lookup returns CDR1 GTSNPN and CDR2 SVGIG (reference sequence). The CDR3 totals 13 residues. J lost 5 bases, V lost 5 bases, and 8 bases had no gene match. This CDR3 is CAWDPGQLYGYTF. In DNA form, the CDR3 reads TGTGCCTGGGACCCGGGACAGTTGTATGGCTACACCTTC.

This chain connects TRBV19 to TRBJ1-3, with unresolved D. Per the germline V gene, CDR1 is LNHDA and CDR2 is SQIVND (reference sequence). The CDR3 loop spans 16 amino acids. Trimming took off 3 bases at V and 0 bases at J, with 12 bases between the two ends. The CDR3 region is CASSISTGVSGNTIYF. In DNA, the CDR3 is TGTGCCAGTAGTATCTCTACGGGAGTCTCTGGAAACACCATATATTTT.

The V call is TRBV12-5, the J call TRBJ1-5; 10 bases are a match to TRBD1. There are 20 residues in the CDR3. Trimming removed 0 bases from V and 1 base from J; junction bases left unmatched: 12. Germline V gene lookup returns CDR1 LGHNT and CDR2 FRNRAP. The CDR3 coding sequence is TGTGCTAGTGGTTTGGTAAACTGGTCGGGACAGGGGCCCAGCAATCAGCCCCAGCATTTT. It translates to CASGLVNWSGQGPSNQPQHF.

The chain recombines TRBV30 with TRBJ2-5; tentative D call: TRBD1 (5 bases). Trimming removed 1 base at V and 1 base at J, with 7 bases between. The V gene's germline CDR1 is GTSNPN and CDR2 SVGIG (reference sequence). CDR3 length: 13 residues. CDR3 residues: CAWSGQSQETQYF. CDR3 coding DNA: TGTGCCTGGAGTGGACAGTCCCAAGAGACCCAGTACTTC.

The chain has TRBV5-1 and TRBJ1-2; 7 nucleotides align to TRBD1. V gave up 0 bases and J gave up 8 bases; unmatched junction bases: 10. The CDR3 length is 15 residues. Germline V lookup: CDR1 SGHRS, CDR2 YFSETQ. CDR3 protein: CASSLEGAAAKGYTF. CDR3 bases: TGCGCCAGCAGCTTGGAGGGGGCGGCGGCTAAGGGCTACACCTTC.